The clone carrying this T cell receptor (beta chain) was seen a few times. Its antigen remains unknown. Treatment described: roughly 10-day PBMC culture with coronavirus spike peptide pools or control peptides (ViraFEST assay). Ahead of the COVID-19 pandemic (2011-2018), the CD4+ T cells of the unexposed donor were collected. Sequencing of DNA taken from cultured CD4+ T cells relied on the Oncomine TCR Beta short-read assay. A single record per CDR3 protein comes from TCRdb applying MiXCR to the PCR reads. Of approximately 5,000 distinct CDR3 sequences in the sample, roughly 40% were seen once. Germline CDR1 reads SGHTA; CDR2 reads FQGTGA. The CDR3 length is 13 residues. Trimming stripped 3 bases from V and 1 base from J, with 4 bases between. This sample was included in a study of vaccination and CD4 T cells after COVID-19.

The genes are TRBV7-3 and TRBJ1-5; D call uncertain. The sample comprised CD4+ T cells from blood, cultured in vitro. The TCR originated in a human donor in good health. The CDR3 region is CASSLDSNQPQHF. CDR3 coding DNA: TGTGCCAGCAGCTTGGACAGCAATCAGCCCCAGCATTTT. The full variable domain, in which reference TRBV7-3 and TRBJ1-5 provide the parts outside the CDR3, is GAGVSQTPSNKVTEKGKYVELRCDPISGHTALYWYRQSLGQGPEFLIYFQGTGAADDSGLPNDRFFAVRPEGSVSTLKIQRTERGDSAVYLCASSLDSNQPQHFGDGTRLSIL.